Each of the 8 T cell receptor beta chains below was sequenced from the same sample in a study of cytomegalovirus exposure and HLA in healthy donors. Primers for the PCR totalled 60 Vbeta and 13 Jbeta. Method: immunoSEQ multiplex PCR; TCRdb's copy keeps in-frame clones and lacks some. The sample includes about 160,000 clones, roughly three quarters of them seen just once. Sequencing input: PBMCs. The receptor set was obtained from a human donor in good health.

The chain carries TRBV6-1 and TRBJ1-5; D remains unclear. The CDR3 is 14 residues long. Germline values: CDR1 MNHNS, CDR2 SASEGT. V was pared by 2 bases and J by 6 bases, with 11 bases between. CDR3 loop: CASSESSRSQPQHF. DNA of the CDR3: TGTGCCAGCAGTGAATCATCCAGATCTCAGCCCCAGCATTTT.

This chain connects TRBV4-2 to TRBJ2-7; 10 bases match TRBD2. CDR3 size: 16 residues. Germline V gene sequence: CDR1 LGHNA, CDR2 YNFKEQ. V lost 4 bases and J lost 3; bases outside the gene matches: 9. This chain's CDR3 is CASSPERTSGNYEQYF. CDR3 nucleotide sequence: TGTGCCAGCAGCCCAGAGCGGACTAGCGGAAACTACGAGCAGTACTTC.

The chain has TRBV19 and TRBJ2-1; TRBD1 is a possible D gene (5 bases). Trimming took off 1 base at V and 8 bases at J, with 30 bases between the two ends. The CDR3 is 20 amino acids. The germline V gene encodes CDR1 LNHDA and CDR2 SQIVND (reference sequence). CDR3 bases: TGTGCCAGTAGTATAGTAGACTCTCCCCTCAGGGCCCATGGGTCCCATGAGCAGTTCTTC. This gives the protein CASSIVDSPLRAHGSHEQFF.

This chain links TRBV6-1 with TRBJ1-2; TRBD1 aligns across 8 bases. Germline V gene sequence: CDR1 MNHNS, CDR2 SASEGT. The CDR3 extends over 15 amino acids. The V segment lost 6 bases and the J segment 5 bases; nucleotides outside the gene matches: 11. As DNA, the CDR3 is TGTGCCAGCAGCGACCGAGGACAGGGAGTATATGGCTACACCTTC. Protein sequence: CASSDRGQGVYGYTF.

The gene calls are TRBV28 and TRBJ1-6, with 9 nucleotides matching TRBD1. Losses at the gene ends were 4 bases for V and 7 bases for J; bases not matched to a gene: 11. The V gene's germline CDR1 is MDHEN and CDR2 SYDVKM. The CDR3 length is 17 residues. The CDR3 loop is CASSSPDPGQGNSPLHF. The CDR3 DNA sequence: TGTGCCAGCAGTTCTCCCGATCCGGGACAGGGAAATTCACCCCTCCACTTT.

With respect to this clone: Other DNA sequences of this sample code for an identical CDR3. The rearrangement uses TRBV20-1 and TRBJ1-3, with D unresolved. Trimming took off 2 bases at V and 3 bases at J, with 2 bases between the two ends. The CDR3 has 11 amino acids. Germline-derived CDR1 and CDR2 are DFQATT and SNEGSKA (reference sequence). CDR3 nucleotide sequence: TGCAGTGCTAGACTTGGAAACACCATATATTTT. Amino acids: CSARLGNTIYF.

This sequence joins TRBV5-1 and TRBJ2-2, with TRBD2 identical over 8 bases. Looked up from germline, CDR1 is SGHRS and CDR2 is YFSETQ. Germline trimming cut 7 bases from V and 4 bases from J; bases unmatched to any gene: 0. The CDR3 extends over 12 amino acids. DNA of the CDR3: TGCGCCAGCCGGGGGGGCACCGGGGAGCTGTTTTTT. It yields the protein CASRGGTGELFF.

The genes are TRBV7-2 and TRBJ2-7; TRBD2 agrees at 16 bases. Trimming took 5 bases from V and 0 from J; bases not matched to a gene: 4. The CDR3 consists of 17 residues. Germline V gene sequence: CDR1 SGHTA, CDR2 FQGNSA. Here the CDR3 DNA reads TGTGCCAGCAGCCCGGGACTAGCGGGGGGGCACTCCTACGAGCAGTACTTC. Translating it yields CASSPGLAGGHSYEQYF.